This T cell receptor (beta chain) was documented in a study of human T cells and chemical hapten exposure. Study-level information: Scalp application of diphenylcyclopropenone was performed weekly in patients across the entire approximately 26-week study.

The CDR3 has 16 amino acids. Trimming left V 2 bases short and J 6 bases short, with 17 bases between. CDR1 MNHEY and CDR2 SVGEGT come from the germline V gene. A single record per CDR3 protein comes from TCRdb applying MiXCR to the RACE reads. This sample carries 190,000 or so distinct CDR3 sequences, under 35% of them seen once, and the ten largest clones take nearly 3%. This clonotype was counted once. As to time point: pre-sensitization, week 0. Treatment in this sample: therapeutic diphenylcyclopropenone sensitization with weekly scalp DPC. Sequencing started from total RNA isolated from unfractionated whole blood.

The J gene is TRBJ1-5, the V gene TRBV6-2 or TRBV6-3; D is uncertain. The sequence derives from a woman aged 25 to 39 with alopecia areata. Some clones in this sample may be carry-over from other donors' samples. This specimen consisted of whole blood, obtained in connection with sensitization to the hapten diphenylcyclopropenone (DPC). CDR3 amino acids: CASSYEGPSRGQPQHF. The CDR3 DNA reads TGTGCCAGCAGTTACGAGGGCCCCTCCCGGGGTCAGCCCCAGCATTTT.